This entry describes one TCR beta chain. The data stem from a study of blood T cell repertoires in COVID-19. Using immunoSEQ multiplex PCR, the repertoire was profiled, and TCRdb retains in-frame clones only, with some absent. The table lists roughly 260,000 clones, about 88% of them singletons. V was clipped by 4 bases and J by 2 bases; unmatched bases: 18. This CDR3 comprises 20 residues. Germline CDR1 and CDR2: SGHRS and YFSETQ. The chain combines TRBV5-1 with TRBJ2-3; 11 positions agree with TRBD2. The sequenced sample was peripheral blood. This sequence was found in a man aged 60 to 69 who had recovered from COVID-19. CDR3 loop: CASSPLPTSGGFSSTDTQYF. CDR3 coding DNA: TGCGCCAGCAGCCCCCTTCCTACTAGCGGGGGATTCTCTTCCACAGATACGCAGTATTTT. Complete variable domain (other parts from reference TRBV5-1 and TRBJ2-3): KAGVTQTPRYLIKTRGQQVTLSCSPISGHRSVSWYQQTPGQGLQFLFEYFSETQRNKGNFPGRFSGRQFSNSRSEMNVSTLELGDSALYLCASSPLPTSGGFSSTDTQYFGPGTRLTVL.